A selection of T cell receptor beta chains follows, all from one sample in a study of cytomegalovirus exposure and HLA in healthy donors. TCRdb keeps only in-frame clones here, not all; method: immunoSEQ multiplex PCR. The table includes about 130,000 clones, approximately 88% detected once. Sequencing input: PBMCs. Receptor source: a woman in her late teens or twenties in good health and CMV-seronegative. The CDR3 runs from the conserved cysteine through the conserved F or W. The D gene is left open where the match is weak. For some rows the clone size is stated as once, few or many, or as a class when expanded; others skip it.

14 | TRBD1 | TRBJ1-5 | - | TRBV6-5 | CASSQGTGPWPQHF | TGTGCCAGCAGTCAAGGGACAGGGCCCTGGCCCCAGCATTTT
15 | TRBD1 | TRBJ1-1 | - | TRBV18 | CASSQNRGRNTEAFF | TGTGCCAGCTCACAAAACAGGGGAAGGAACACTGAAGCTTTCTTT
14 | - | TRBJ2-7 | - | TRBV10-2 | CASGMGLGAYEQYF | TGCGCCAGCGGTATGGGACTCGGGGCCTACGAGCAGTACTTC
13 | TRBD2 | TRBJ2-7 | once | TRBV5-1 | CASRPGLAYEQYF | TGCGCCAGCAGGCCGGGACTAGCCTACGAGCAGTACTTC
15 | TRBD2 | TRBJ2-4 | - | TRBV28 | CASSWRGSTKNIQYF | TGTGCCAGCAGCTGGCGCGGGAGTACCAAAAACATTCAGTACTTC
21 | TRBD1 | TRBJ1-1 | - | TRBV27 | CASSPISPGTGFGYVNTEAFF | TGTGCCAGCAGCCCTATAAGTCCCGGGACAGGGTTTGGGTATGTGAACACTGAAGCTTTCTTT
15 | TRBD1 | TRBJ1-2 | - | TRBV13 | CASSRRQGALRGYTF | TGTGCCAGCAGTAGGAGACAGGGGGCATTGAGGGGCTACACCTTC
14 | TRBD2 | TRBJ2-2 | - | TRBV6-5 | CASSPSGYTGELFF | TGTGCCAGCAGTCCTAGCGGATACACCGGGGAGCTGTTTTTT
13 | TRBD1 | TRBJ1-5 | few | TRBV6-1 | CASSGQGTQPQHF | TGTGCCAGCAGTGGACAGGGGACTCAGCCCCAGCATTTT
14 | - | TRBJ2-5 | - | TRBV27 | CASSLAGEGETQYF | TGTGCCAGCAGTTTAGCGGGTGAGGGTGAGACCCAGTACTTC